This TCR beta chain was identified in a study of T-cell reconstitution after alpha-beta-depleted transplantation in children. A library of TCRbeta sequences, prepared with unique molecular identifiers, was generated. TCRdb processed the PCR reads anew with MiXCR; each CDR3 protein has one entry. The sample records about 600,000 distinct CDR3 sequences, 13% being singletons. Trimming pared 3 bases from V and 6 bases from J, leaving 13 bases between. The CDR3 sequence is 13 residues long. Looked up from germline, CDR1 is SGHRS and CDR2 is YFSETQ. V usage is TRBV5-1 and J usage is TRBJ2-7; D not resolved. This clonotype originated in a male patient aged 5 to 17 who had a stem cell transplant for acute myeloid leukemia, so the T cells may come from the graft donor. This material consisted of PBMCs, mostly from graft donor cells, taken 360 days after TCRalphabeta/CD19-depleted stem cell transplant. The DNA of the CDR3 is TGCGCCAGCAGCTCCTCCCTAGTACTCGAGCAGTACTTC. It translates to CASSSSLVLEQYF.